These T cell receptor beta chains were read from a single sample in a study of breast tumors, draining lymph nodes, adjacent tissues. MiXCR was run by TCRdb on the multiplex PCR reads, yielding one entry per CDR3 protein. Of roughly 20,000 distinct CDR3 sequences listed, about 38% are singletons. The sample was breast tumor tissue. These receptors came from a female donor with breast cancer. Some clones in this sample may be carry-over from other donors' samples. Both conserved end residues are part of each CDR3. D genes are given only for firm matches. Clone size, where shown, is once, few, many, or a class for clones that have expanded.

size,J,D,length,V,CDR3,DNA
many,TRBJ2-7,-,14,TRBV4-1,CASSQAGPPYEQYF,TGCGCCAGCAGCCAAGCAGGGCCCCCCTACGAGCAGTACTTC
-,TRBJ1-2,-,14,TRBV29-1,CSVELAHALGGYTF,TGCAGCGTTGAGTTGGCACACGCGTTGGGGGGCTACACCTTC
few,TRBJ2-7,TRBD1,14,TRBV16,CASSQSPGGGEQYF,TGTGCCAGCAGCCAATCGCCAGGGGGCGGCGAGCAGTACTTC
medium-sized,TRBJ2-2,-,15,TRBV20-1,CSAPKGQINTGELFF,TGCAGTGCTCCCAAAGGACAGATTAACACCGGGGAGCTGTTTTTT
-,TRBJ1-6,-,14,TRBV2,CASSVRTVGSPLHF,TGTGCCAGCAGTGTACGGACAGTTGGGTCACCCCTCCACTTT
many,TRBJ2-3,-,13,TRBV4-2,CASSQGGANTQYF,TGTGCCAGCAGCCAAGGGGGGGCAAATACGCAGTATTTT
-,TRBJ2-3,-,15,TRBV6-1,CASSEGAGERDTQYF,TGTGCCAGCAGTGAAGGGGCAGGGGAGAGAGATACGCAGTATTTT
-,TRBJ1-1,TRBD1,14,TRBV7-9,CASSLDRGNTEAFF,TGTGCCAGCAGCTTAGACAGGGGTAACACTGAAGCTTTCTTT
-,TRBJ1-1,-,15,TRBV19,CASSIAQYMNTEAFF,TGTGCCAGTAGTATAGCCCAGTACATGAACACTGAAGCTTTCTTT
-,TRBJ2-7,TRBD2,14,TRBV6-4,CASEPRRGRNEQYF,TGTGCCTCTGAACCTAGGCGGGGGAGGAACGAGCAGTACTTC
medium-sized,TRBJ2-3,TRBD2,15,TRBV11-2,CASSLTSGNADTQYF,TGTGCCAGCAGCTTAACTAGCGGGAATGCAGATACGCAGTATTTT
many,TRBJ2-1,-,15,TRBV2,CASSATGAAPGEQFF,TGTGCCAGCAGTGCCACGGGAGCGGCCCCAGGTGAGCAGTTCTTC
-,TRBJ2-7,TRBD2,15,TRBV24-1,CATSDSGTRPYEQYF,TGTGCCACCAGTGATTCCGGGACTAGACCGTATGAGCAGTACTTC
medium-sized,TRBJ2-2,TRBD2,16,TRBV5-1,CASRASGSIGTGELFF,TGCGCCAGCAGAGCTAGCGGGAGCATCGGTACCGGGGAGCTGTTTTTT
once,TRBJ2-1,-,14,TRBV7-9,CASTTWGRNNEQFF,TGTGCCAGCACCACTTGGGGGAGAAACAATGAGCAGTTCTTC
many,TRBJ2-7,TRBD1,13,TRBV30,CAWRGQGIYEQYF,TGTGCCTGGAGGGGACAGGGTATCTACGAGCAGTACTTC
-,TRBJ2-5,TRBD1,13,TRBV6-5,CASRRTGVETQYF,TGTGCCAGCAGAAGGACAGGTGTGGAGACCCAGTACTTC
few,TRBJ2-1,-,16,TRBV9,CASSEPEGVAGDEQFF,TGTGCCAGCAGCGAGCCCGAGGGGGTCGCTGGGGATGAGCAGTTCTTC
many,TRBJ1-6,-,15,TRBV4-3,CASSQDRGFDSPLHF,TGCGCCAGCAGCCAAGATCGGGGGTTTGATTCACCCCTCCACTTT
-,TRBJ1-3,-,14,TRBV2,CASSTPISGNTIYF,TGTGCCAGCAGTACCCCGATCTCTGGAAACACCATATATTTT
many,TRBJ1-3,-,16,TRBV30,CAWTNGGGAGGNTIYF,TGTGCCTGGACCAACGGGGGGGGCGCGGGCGGAAACACCATATATTTT
-,TRBJ2-3,TRBD2,16,TRBV14,CASSQEWLAGTDTQYF,TGTGCCAGCAGCCAAGAATGGCTAGCGGGGACAGATACGCAGTATTTT
-,TRBJ2-6,TRBD2,17,TRBV5-4,CASSLSGRAAGANVLTF,TGTGCTAGCAGCTTAAGCGGGAGGGCCGCTGGGGCCAACGTCCTGACTTTC
many,TRBJ2-2,-,17,TRBV7-9,CASSLAVSGVNTGELFF,TGTGCCAGCAGCTTAGCGGTCTCGGGGGTTAACACCGGGGAGCTGTTTTTT
-,TRBJ1-6,TRBD1,14,TRBV12-3/TRBV12-4,CASSLTGAGSPLHF,TGTGCCAGCAGTTTGACAGGGGCCGGTTCACCCCTCCACTTT
many,TRBJ2-1,TRBD2,15,TRBV7-3,CASSTLGGGYNEQFF,TGTGCCAGCAGCACCCTCGGGGGGGGATACAATGAGCAGTTCTTC
few,TRBJ1-4,TRBD1,15,TRBV4-2,CASSHHGQGGEKLFF,TGTGCCAGCAGCCATCACGGACAGGGGGGTGAAAAACTGTTTTTT
many,TRBJ2-1,TRBD2,17,TRBV20-1,CSASPQRGGPLLNEQFF,TGCAGTGCTAGCCCCCAGCGGGGGGGTCCTCTTTTGAATGAGCAGTTCTTC
few,TRBJ2-1,TRBD2,15,TRBV27,CASSLSSGGASEQFF,TGTGCCAGCAGTTTATCTAGCGGGGGGGCCTCGGAGCAGTTCTTC
-,TRBJ2-7,-,14,TRBV7-8,CASSLTRTVSKQYF,TGTGCCAGCAGCTTAACTCGCACCGTCTCCAAGCAGTACTTC
-,TRBJ2-5,TRBD2,15,TRBV5-4,CASSLLSGGEETQYF,TGTGCCAGCAGCTTACTTAGCGGGGGAGAAGAGACCCAGTACTTC
many,TRBJ2-7,-,14,TRBV7-2,CASSLRSKSYEQYF,TGTGCCAGCAGCTTACGGTCTAAATCCTACGAGCAGTACTTC
-,TRBJ1-5,-,15,TRBV13,CASSSSLSRGQPQHF,TGTGCCAGCAGCTCCTCTCTTTCCAGAGGTCAGCCCCAGCATTTT
-,TRBJ2-7,TRBD2,17,TRBV2,CASSDEVGLAGLYEQYF,TGTGCCAGCAGTGATGAGGTTGGTCTAGCGGGACTCTACGAGCAGTACTTC
few,TRBJ2-7,TRBD2,15,TRBV5-1,CASSILAGGPYEQYF,TGCGCCAGCAGCATCTTAGCGGGGGGGCCCTACGAGCAGTACTTC
-,TRBJ2-5,TRBD1,14,TRBV7-2,CASSLWQGAKTQYF,TGTGCCAGCAGCTTATGGCAGGGGGCAAAGACCCAGTACTTC
many,TRBJ1-4,-,16,TRBV4-2,CASSLQEGRTDEKLFF,TGTGCCAGCAGCCTCCAGGAGGGCCGGACAGATGAAAAACTGTTTTTT
medium-sized,TRBJ2-5,TRBD2,15,TRBV20-1,CSARLWTSGQETQYF,TGCAGTGCTAGACTCTGGACTAGCGGCCAAGAGACCCAGTACTTC
-,TRBJ1-4,-,14,TRBV20-1,CSARAATETEKLFF,TGCAGTGCTAGAGCGGCGACGGAAACCGAAAAACTGTTTTTT
few,TRBJ2-1,TRBD2,19,TRBV14,CASSQDLVVAGGPYNEQFF,TGTGCCAGCAGCCAAGATCTTGTGGTAGCGGGAGGCCCCTACAATGAGCAGTTCTTC
-,TRBJ2-3,TRBD2,16,TRBV2,CASSVVAGATTDTQYF,TGTGCCAGCAGTGTCGTAGCGGGCGCGACCACAGATACGCAGTATTTT